Listed here are 14 T cell receptor beta chains from one sample, sequenced in a study of molecular identifiers for immune sequencing clone quantification. MiXCR, run by TCRdb on the PCR reads, gives a single entry per CDR3 protein. The table lists approximately 590,000 distinct CDR3 sequences, roughly 25% of them singletons, with 0.78% in the top ten. The sample consisted of naive CD8+ T cells from blood, with Jurkat cell RNA spiked in. The subset denotes: FACS-sorted CD8+CD4-CCR7+CD45RA+ naive T cells. All receptors come from a human donor in good health. Some libraries in this study had Jurkat cell RNA spiked in.

This clonotype came up many times. The chain links TRBV4-1 to TRBJ1-1; a weak D match, TRBD1 (6 bases). Per germline, CDR1 MGHRA and CDR2 YSYEKL. The length of the CDR3 is 14 residues. The ends were cut back, 1 base at V and 4 bases at J, with 10 bases in the middle. In DNA, the CDR3 is TGCGCCAGCAGCCAAGTCGGGGGCGGCACTGAAGCTTTCTTT. Translation gives CASSQVGGGTEAFF.

This clonotype was counted at least ten times. The chain recombines TRBV5-1 with TRBJ1-4; D gene unclear. This CDR3 is 13 amino acids long. Trimming shortened V by 1 base and J by 4 bases, and 5 bases separated the two germline ends. Germline V lookup: CDR1 SGHRS, CDR2 YFSETQ. This chain's CDR3 is CASSLRDNEKLFF. DNA of the CDR3: TGCGCCAGCAGCTTGCGAGATAATGAAAAACTGTTTTTT.

J is TRBJ2-2 and V is TRBV10-2; D unclear. The CDR3 contains 17 residues. V shed 0 bases and J shed 7 bases, with 18 bases lying between them. The germline V gene has CDR1 WSHSY and CDR2 SAAADI. This CDR3 reads CASSESWPGTTGGELFF. CDR3 DNA: TGCGCCAGCAGTGAGTCCTGGCCAGGAACCACCGGCGGGGAGCTGTTTTTT.

A few counts support this clonotype. The CDR3 loop reads CASSYSYPSSYNSPLHF. Here the CDR3 DNA reads TGTGCCAGCAGTTACTCTTACCCGAGCTCCTATAATTCACCCCTCCACTTT. V and J are TRBV6-5 and TRBJ1-6, with D hard to call. Deletions cut 0 bases from V and 0 bases from J, with 9 bases between. Looked up from germline, CDR1 is MNHEY and CDR2 is SVGAGI. This CDR3 region has 17 residues.

This clonotype has at least ten counts. This chain links TRBV6-5 with TRBJ2-7; unclear D gene. CDR1 and CDR2 (germline): MNHEY, SVGAGI. Trimming cost V 5 bases and J 2 bases, with 13 bases left between them. This CDR3 comprises 14 residues. The CDR3 is CASSPQLTAYEQYF. The CDR3, as DNA: TGTGCCAGCAGTCCGCAGTTAACAGCCTACGAGCAGTACTTC.

This clonotype was counted at least ten times. V gene TRBV4-3 combines with J gene TRBJ1-5; D unclear. Trimming stripped 1 base from V and 6 bases from J, with 10 bases between. Germline assignment: CDR1 LGHNA and CDR2 YSLEER. The CDR3 is made up of 14 amino acids. In nucleotides, the CDR3 is TGCGCCAGCAGCCAAGTACCCGAATTTCAGCCCCAGCATTTT. It translates to CASSQVPEFQPQHF.

V is TRBV4-3 and J is TRBJ2-2; 10 bases line up with TRBD2. The CDR3 is 18 amino acids. Germline V lookup: CDR1 LGHNA, CDR2 YSLEER. The junction had 10 bases not matched to a gene; V was cut back by 0 bases and J by 6 bases. CDR3 bases: TGCGCCAGCAGCCAAGACACTGCCCTAGCGGGAGTCCCCGGGGAGCTGTTTTTT. It translates to CASSQDTALAGVPGELFF.

As for this clonotype: This could be a read error, since a much larger clone is one nucleotide away. The conserved phenylalanine or tryptophan is not found at the CDR3 terminus, so this likely reflects a read error. This chain uses TRBV7-2 with TRBJ2-7; D is unresolved. The CDR3 loop spans 12 amino acids. The ends were cut back, 5 bases at V and 5 bases at J, with 10 bases in the middle. The V gene's germline CDR1 is SGHTA and CDR2 FQGNSA. Here the CDR3 DNA reads TGTGCCAGCAGCCATAGTGGGGACGAGCAGTACTTA. Translated, it gives CASSHSGDEQYL.

A word on this clonotype: A clone one base away is much larger, so this may be a read error. The V gene is TRBV6-2 or TRBV6-3, the J gene TRBJ2-7; D is perhaps TRBD2 (6 bases). Germline CDR1 and CDR2: MNHEY and SVGEGT. Trimming pared 6 bases from V and 9 bases from J, leaving 21 bases between. CDR3 length: 14 residues. The CDR3, as DNA: TGTGCCAGCAGAAGCGCCCGGGACTCCCGCGCGCAGTACTTC. Translating it yields CASRSARDSRAQYF.

This clonotype was picked up many times. V gene TRBV30 combines with J gene TRBJ1-5; D gene uncertain. Germline loops: CDR1 GTSNPN, CDR2 SVGIG (reference sequence). With 4 bases removed from V and 7 bases from J, the gap between germline ends came to 14 bases. CDR3 length equals 13 residues. The chain's CDR3 is CAWNSGPWQPQHF. The CDR3 DNA reads as TGTGCCTGGAATTCGGGCCCATGGCAGCCCCAGCATTTT.

Notes on this clonotype: This may be a read error: a much more frequent sequence differs by one nucleotide. The chain recombines TRBV11-2 with TRBJ2-3; 10 bases are a match to TRBD2. The CDR3 runs 18 residues. From germline, CDR1 is SGHAT and CDR2 FQNNGV. CDR3 sequence (DNA): TGTGCCAGCAGTTTCCCCCGGAGCGGGGGGGGAACCACAGATACGCGGTATTTT. Translating it yields CASSFPRSGGGTTDTRYF.

This chain connects TRBV11-2 to TRBJ1-2, with D perhaps TRBD1 (5 bases). Deletions cut 4 bases from V and 4 bases from J, with 13 bases between. Germline V lookup: CDR1 SGHAT, CDR2 FQNNGV. The CDR3 consists of 14 residues. The DNA for the CDR3 is TGTGCCAGCAGCTCAAACACAGGATTCTATGGCTACACCTTC. This encodes CASSSNTGFYGYTF.

The J gene is TRBJ2-1, the V gene TRBV4-1; no clear D gene. The CDR3 is made up of 15 amino acids. Deletions cut 3 bases from V and 4 bases from J, with 13 bases between. CDR1 and CDR2 from the germline V gene are MGHRA and YSYEKL. The CDR3 DNA follows: TGCGCCAGCAGCCACACCGGCAGCGCTTACAATGAGCAGTTCTTC. This encodes CASSHTGSAYNEQFF.

At least ten counts were recorded for this clonotype. The chain links TRBV20-1 to TRBJ2-1, with D perhaps TRBD1 or TRBD2 (5 bases each). The germline V and J ends were trimmed by 8 bases and 5 bases, with 22 bases remaining between them. Looked up from germline, CDR1 is DFQATT and CDR2 is SNEGSKA (reference sequence). This CDR3 comprises 15 residues. This CDR3 reads CSPYRGPLRDNEQFF. Written as DNA, the CDR3 is TGCAGTCCCTATCGGGGCCCGCTTAGGGACAATGAGCAGTTCTTC.